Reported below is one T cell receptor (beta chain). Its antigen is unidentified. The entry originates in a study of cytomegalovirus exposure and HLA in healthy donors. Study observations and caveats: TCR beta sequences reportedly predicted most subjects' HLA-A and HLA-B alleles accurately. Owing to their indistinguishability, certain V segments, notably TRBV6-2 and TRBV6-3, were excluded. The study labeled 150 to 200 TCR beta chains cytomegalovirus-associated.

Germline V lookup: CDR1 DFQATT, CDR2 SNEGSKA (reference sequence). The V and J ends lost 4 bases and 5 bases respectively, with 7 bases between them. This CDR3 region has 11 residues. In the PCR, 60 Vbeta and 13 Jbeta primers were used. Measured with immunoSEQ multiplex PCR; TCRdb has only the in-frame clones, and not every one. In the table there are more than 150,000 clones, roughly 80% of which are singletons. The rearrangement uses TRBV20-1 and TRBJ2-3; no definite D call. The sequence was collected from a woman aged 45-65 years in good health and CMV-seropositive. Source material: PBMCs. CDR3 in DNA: TGCAGTGCTATGACGGGAGATACGCAGTATTTT. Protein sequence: CSAMTGDTQYF.